One and the same sample provided the 9 T cell receptor beta chains below, sequenced in a study of tumor-infiltrating lymphocytes in primary liver carcinoma. Out of unsorted whole blood came the blood RNA, and germline DNA was extracted as well. Total RNA (around 510 ng) served as template for TCR beta cDNA synthesis primed by a constant-region primer. Sequencing libraries for TCR beta derived from three nested multiplex PCR rounds that used slightly modified ARM-PCR. Primers for the first two PCR rounds were TRBV1-TRBV30 forward primers and a C-beta reverse primer (approximately 10 cycles per round). A single record per CDR3 protein comes from TCRdb applying MiXCR to the multiplex PCR reads. The sample comprises about 320,000 distinct CDR3 sequences, almost 60% of which are singletons, and about 15% rests with the top ten. Sequenced input: peripheral blood. These receptors were taken from a woman in her thirties with primary liver carcinoma and hepatitis B virus infection.

This clonotype was detected many times. The chain employs TRBV29-1 and TRBJ1-2; no clear D. Germline loops: CDR1 SQVTM, CDR2 ANQGSEA. V gave up 6 bases and J gave up 14 bases, with 16 bases separating them. The CDR3 is made up of 10 amino acids. The CDR3 DNA reads as TGCAGCGTCCTGGACGGCCGTGGGACCTTC. It codes for CSVLDGRGTF.

Remarks on this clonotype: Since a much larger clone is just one base distant, this may be a read error. J is TRBJ2-2 and V is TRBV6-1, with D tentatively TRBD1 (6 bases). The germline gives CDR1 MNHNS, CDR2 SASEGT. This CDR3 has 14 amino acids. This CDR3 is CASKRNRDTGELLF. The CDR3 DNA sequence: TGTGCCAGCAAAAGAAACAGGGACACCGGGGAGCTGCTTTTT.

The sample holds many counts of this clonotype. The chain has TRBV6-6 and TRBJ2-5; D remains ambiguous. The CDR3 length is 12 residues. Trimming shortened V by 3 bases and J by 2 bases, and 4 bases separated the two germline ends. Germline V lookup: CDR1 MNHNY, CDR2 SVGAGI (reference sequence). CDR3 protein: CASSYRQETQYF. For the CDR3, the DNA is TGTGCCAGCAGTTATAGACAAGAGACCCAGTACTTC.

On this clonotype itself: A much larger clone is a single base away; this may be a read error. The chain combines TRBV29-1 with TRBJ2-3, with 7 nucleotides matching TRBD2. This CDR3 spans 14 amino acids. In germline, CDR1 is SQVTM, CDR2 ANQGSEA. Trimming at V came to 8 bases and at J to 0 bases, leaving 8 bases not matched to a gene. Here the CDR3 DNA reads TGCAGCCTCTCAGCGGGGTTTAGCACAGATACGCAGTATTTT. Protein sequence: CSLSAGFSTDTQYF.

With regard to this clonotype: Germline is not matched at one junction end, which may reflect a read error. The gene calls are TRBV12-3 or TRBV12-4 and TRBJ2-2, with 7 bases identical to TRBD2. The CDR3 totals 16 residues. The CDR3 DNA reads as TGTGCCAGCAGTCCCTGGAGAGCGGGAAACACCAGGGAGCTGTTTTTT. This codes for CASSPWRAGNTRELFF.

V is TRBV12-3 or TRBV12-4 and J is TRBJ2-1; 11 nucleotides line up with TRBD2. The J segment lost 10 bases and the V segment lost 7 bases, leaving 9 bases of the junction unmatched. The CDR3 spans 14 residues. CDR3 amino acids: CASNHSGRAGEQFF. For the CDR3, the DNA is TGTGCCAGCAATCATAGCGGGAGGGCCGGCGAGCAGTTCTTC.

This clonotype was seen a handful of times. The CDR3 bases are TGTGCCAGCAGTCGACAAAGGGGAGATACGCAGTATTTT. Encoded protein: CASSRQRGDTQYF. The gene calls are TRBV12-3 or TRBV12-4 and TRBJ2-3; possibly TRBD1 for D (5 bases). V was pared by 5 bases and J by 5 bases, with 11 bases between. This CDR3 has 13 amino acids.

Turning to this clonotype: In this CDR3 the conserved last residue, phenylalanine or tryptophan, is missing, so a read error is likely. Because the CDR3's place on the DNA is in doubt, the DNA is left out and the CDR3 is given as listed by TCRdb. J is TRBJ2-1 and V is TRBV6-2 or TRBV6-3; TRBD2 was called by the table and not checked on the DNA. The CDR3 adds up to 13 amino acids, both ends counted. Germline V gives CDR1 MNHEY, CDR2 SVGEGT. CDR3 protein: CASRLAGLNEQSL.

There are many counts of this clonotype. This chain links TRBV6-1 with TRBJ2-1; a weak D match, TRBD2 (6 bases). The CDR3 extends over 14 amino acids. The germline V and J ends were trimmed by 5 bases and 1 base, with 9 bases remaining between them. CDR1 and CDR2 (germline): MNHNS, SASEGT. The CDR3 protein is CASSSGLSYNEQFF. The CDR3 region has the DNA TGTGCCAGCAGTTCGGGACTTTCCTACAATGAGCAGTTCTTC.